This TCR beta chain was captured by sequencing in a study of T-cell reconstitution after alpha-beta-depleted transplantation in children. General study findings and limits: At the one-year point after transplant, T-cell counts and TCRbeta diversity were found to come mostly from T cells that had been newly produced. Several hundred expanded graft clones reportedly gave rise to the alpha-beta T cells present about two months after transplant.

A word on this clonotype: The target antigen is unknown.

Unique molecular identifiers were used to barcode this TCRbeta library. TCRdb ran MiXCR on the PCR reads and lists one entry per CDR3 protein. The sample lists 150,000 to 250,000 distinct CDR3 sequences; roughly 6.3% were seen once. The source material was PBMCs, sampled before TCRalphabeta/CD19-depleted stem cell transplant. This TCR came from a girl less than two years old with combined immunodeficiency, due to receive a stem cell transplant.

Here the CDR3 DNA reads TGTGCCGCAGCGTTAGCGGGAGGGCCGCTTAGTGAGCAGTTCTTC. This codes for CAAALAGGPLSEQFF. The chain combines TRBV7-9 with TRBJ2-1, with TRBD2 identical over 11 bases. After removal of 11 bases from V and 9 bases from J, the junction contained 15 bases not matched to a gene. This CDR3 region has 15 residues. The germline V gene has CDR1 SEHNR and CDR2 FQNEAQ (reference sequence). Complete variable domain (other parts from reference TRBV7-9 and TRBJ2-1): DTGVSQNPRHKITKRGQNVTFRCDPISEHNRLYWYRQTLGQGPEFLTYFQNEAQLEKSRLLSDRFSAERPKGSFSTLEIQRTEQGDSAMYLCAAALAGGPLSEQFFGPGTRLTVL.